This entry lists 11 T cell receptor beta chains sequenced from one sample in a study of cytomegalovirus exposure and HLA in healthy donors. The PCR was carried out with 60 Vbeta primers and 13 Jbeta primers. The table came from immunoSEQ multiplex PCR; TCRdb's copy has only in-frame clones and leaves some out. This table holds around 110,000 clones, 75% found once. What was sequenced was PBMCs. These receptors came from a woman aged 18-29 years in good health and CMV-seronegative.

This clone occurred a few times. This chain connects TRBV6-1 to TRBJ2-3; 11 bases fit TRBD2. Germline trimming cut 7 bases from V and 6 bases from J; bases unmatched to any gene: 9. Per the germline V gene, CDR1 is MNHNS and CDR2 is SASEGT. CDR3 size: 15 residues. CDR3 region: CASTPLAGGWDTQYF. In DNA form, the CDR3 reads TGTGCCAGCACTCCCCTAGCGGGGGGATGGGATACGCAGTATTTT.

The chain combines TRBV6-1 with TRBJ1-2, with D perhaps matching TRBD1 (5 bases). Germline V CDR1 and CDR2: MNHNS, SASEGT. The CDR3 spans 13 residues. Trimming removed 6 bases at V and 4 bases at J, with 12 bases between. The CDR3 reads CASRPGGSYGYTF. The CDR3 bases are TGTGCCAGCAGACCGGGGGGGTCCTATGGCTACACCTTC.

The chain is built from TRBV29-1 and TRBJ1-6; maybe TRBD1 (5 bases). The length of the CDR3 is 13 residues. V was pared by 7 bases and J by 8 bases, with 15 bases between. Germline-derived CDR1 and CDR2 are SQVTM and ANQGSEA. This CDR3 reads CSAARGEDSPLHF. The CDR3 coding sequence is TGCAGCGCCGCCCGGGGGGAGGATTCACCCCTCCACTTT.

This clone has only one observation. The rearrangement uses TRBV4-1 and TRBJ1-5; the D is unclear. Deletions cut 0 bases from V and 0 bases from J, with 21 bases between. The CDR3 runs to 20 residues. Germline loops: CDR1 MGHRA, CDR2 YSYEKL. In DNA, the CDR3 is TGCGCCAGCAGCCAAGATACGAGGGCAGAGAAAAAATATAGCAATCAGCCCCAGCATTTT. Protein sequence: CASSQDTRAEKKYSNQPQHF.

This clone turned up a few times. The same CDR3 can be traced to other DNA sequences in this sample. The chain joins TRBV5-1 to TRBJ2-5; no firm D call. Trimming left V 3 bases short and J 2 bases short, with 2 bases between. Germline values: CDR1 SGHRS, CDR2 YFSETQ. This CDR3 contains 11 residues. The CDR3 here is CASSSQETQYF. CDR3 sequence (DNA): TGCGCCAGCAGCTCGCAAGAGACCCAGTACTTC.

This chain uses TRBV30 with TRBJ2-3, with D possibly TRBD2 on 5 matching bases. Germline CDR1 GTSNPN, CDR2 SVGIG (reference sequence). Trimming pared 0 bases from V and 7 bases from J, leaving 11 bases between. This CDR3 has 13 residues. CDR3 region: CAWSVRVGNTQYF. CDR3 in DNA: TGTGCCTGGAGTGTAAGGGTCGGGAATACGCAGTATTTT.

A single count supports this clone. V and J are TRBV2 and TRBJ2-7, with D perhaps matching TRBD1 (5 bases). CDR1 is SNHLY and CDR2 is FYNNEI in the germline V gene. The CDR3 contains 13 residues. Deletions cut 3 bases from V and 3 bases from J, with 9 bases between. CDR3 DNA: TGTGCCAGCAGTGATCAGGGATACTACGAGCAGTACTTC. Its protein is CASSDQGYYEQYF.

The chain couples TRBV29-1 to TRBJ2-3; TRBD2 matches at 7 bases. This CDR3 spans 15 amino acids. The ends lost 0 bases at V and 1 base at J; junction bases unmatched: 4. Germline CDR1 SQVTM, CDR2 ANQGSEA. CDR3 residues: CSVEDWGGGTDTQYF. The CDR3 DNA reads as TGCAGCGTTGAAGATTGGGGAGGGGGCACAGATACGCAGTATTTT.

V usage is TRBV5-1 and J usage is TRBJ1-1; a possible D gene is TRBD1 (6 bases). Per germline, CDR1 SGHRS and CDR2 YFSETQ. The CDR3 consists of 17 residues. The V end was cut by 2 bases, the J end by 6 bases, with 23 bases between. This CDR3 reads CASSFDPRTVPIAEAFF. Here the CDR3 DNA reads TGCGCCAGCAGCTTTGACCCCCGGACAGTTCCAATCGCTGAAGCTTTCTTT.

CDR3 in DNA: TGCGCCAGCAGCTCGGCTAGCGGGGCGATCTCCTACGAGCAGTACTTC. Translated: CASSSASGAISYEQYF. This rearrangement joins TRBV5-1 to TRBJ2-7, with 9 bases matching TRBD2. V lost 3 bases, J lost 0 bases, and 7 bases stayed unmatched. This CDR3 spans 16 amino acids. Germline CDR1 and CDR2: SGHRS and YFSETQ. The complete variable domain, with remaining parts taken from reference TRBV5-1 and TRBJ2-7, reads KAGVTQTPRYLIKTRGQQVTLSCSPISGHRSVSWYQQTPGQGLQFLFEYFSETQRNKGNFPGRFSGRQFSNSRSEMNVSTLELGDSALYLCASSSASGAISYEQYFGPGTRLTVT.

The chain employs TRBV2 and TRBJ1-1; D gene ambiguous. CDR3 size: 13 residues. The germline V gene encodes CDR1 SNHLY and CDR2 FYNNEI. Trimming stripped 3 bases from V and 7 bases from J, with 12 bases between. The CDR3 DNA reads as TGTGCCAGCAGTGAGGAGAGCCGGTATGAAGCTTTCTTT. Its translation is CASSEESRYEAFF.